This T cell receptor (beta chain) emerged from a study of blood T cell repertoires in COVID-19. The table came from immunoSEQ multiplex PCR; TCRdb's copy has only in-frame clones and leaves some out. The sample lists 12,000 or so clones, under 95% occurring once. From germline, CDR1 is SQVTM and CDR2 ANQGSEA. After removal of 7 bases from V and 2 bases from J, the junction contained 6 bases not matched to a gene. The CDR3 is 15 amino acids. The chain combines TRBV29-1 with TRBJ2-1, with 12 bases lining up with TRBD2. This TCR was recovered from a man in his 70s with active COVID-19. Sequenced sample: peripheral blood. For the CDR3, the DNA is TGCAGCGCCCCGACTAGCGGGAGACCCTACAATGAGCAGTTCTTC. Translation gives CSAPTSGRPYNEQFF.